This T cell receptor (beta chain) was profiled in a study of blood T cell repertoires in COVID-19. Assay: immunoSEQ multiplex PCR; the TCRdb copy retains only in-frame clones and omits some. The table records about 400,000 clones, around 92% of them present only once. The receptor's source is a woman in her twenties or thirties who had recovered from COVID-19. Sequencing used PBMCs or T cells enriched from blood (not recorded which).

The CDR3 DNA follows: TGTGCCAGCAGCTCCGGGACTAGCGGGACCTACGAGCAGTACTTC. This sequence encodes CASSSGTSGTYEQYF. The V and J genes are TRBV13 and TRBJ2-7; 13 nucleotides agree with TRBD2. After removal of 4 bases from V and 2 bases from J, the junction contained 2 bases not matched to a gene. CDR1 PRHDT and CDR2 FYEKMQ come from the germline V gene (reference sequence). The CDR3 has 15 residues.